The sequence of this T cell receptor (beta chain) was determined in a study of blood T cell repertoires in COVID-19. About the study: PBMCs, B-cell-depleted T cells, or T cells provided the cDNA or gDNA that made up the material.

Germline V gives CDR1 MNHEY, CDR2 SVGAGI. This CDR3 has 13 residues. In regard to this clone: Sequence at one end of the junction differs from germline and may be a read error.

Per the original methods: Counts of nucleated cells, estimated from reference gene primer amplification, were obtained. Clones were read by immunoSEQ multiplex PCR, and TCRdb kept only the in-frame ones, dropping some. Clone size and V and J calls were adopted from that table, with D and trimming inferred from the DNA. The sample holds hundreds of thousands of clones; 80% to 90% are singletons and the top ten take less than 0.75%. This receptor was obtained from a man in his forties with acute or convalescent COVID-19. The rearrangement links TRBV6-5 to TRBJ2-7, with D perhaps matching TRBD1 (6 bases). Sequenced input: peripheral blood. The DNA of the CDR3 is TGTGCCAGCAGTCACTCGGACAGCTACGAGCAGTACTTC. It translates to CASSHSDSYEQYF.